The clone carrying this TCR beta chain has more than one count but fewer than ten. This sample was taken from a study of blood T cells in healthy people across ages. Using a J-beta primer mix together with a sample-barcoded 5' primer, a second PCR was run for about 6 to 11 cycles. TCRdb fed the 5' RACE reads into MiXCR, producing one record per CDR3 protein. The sample shows some 1,000,000 distinct CDR3 sequences, about 25% of them seen only once. With 0 bases removed from V and 3 bases from J, the gap between germline ends came to 11 bases. The CDR3 runs to 15 residues. Germline V gene data show CDR1 as MNHEY and CDR2 as SVGAGI. Separately, the same data were catalogued under a study of T cells of mothers and their children.

Sequencing was performed on blood. The chain uses TRBV6-5 and TRBJ1-2, with a possible D match to TRBD1 (6 bases). The source of this sequence is a girl aged 2 to 9 in good health. Here the CDR3 DNA reads TGTGCCAGCAGTTACTCGGGCAGGGGCTACTATGGCTACACCTTC. Its translation is CASSYSGRGYYGYTF.